This T cell receptor beta chain was captured by sequencing in a study of OX40 agonist ivuxolimab in advanced cancers. Repertoires were generated with immunoSEQ multiplex PCR, while TCRdb's copy carries only in-frame clones and drops some. The sample lists 70,000 to 80,000 clones; 90% to 95% were seen once. The CDR3 has 15 amino acids. Trimming removed 2 bases from V and 5 bases from J; junction bases left unmatched: 6. Germline CDR1 reads SGHRS; CDR2 reads YFSETQ. The chain uses TRBV5-1 and TRBJ1-2; 10 bases agree with TRBD1. The material was CD4+ or CD8+ T cells sorted from blood, obtained in a trial of the OX40 agonist ivuxolimab. This clonotype was sampled from an adult with an advanced solid tumor such as melanoma, head and neck, liver or kidney cancer. The CDR3 region has the DNA TGCGCCAGCAGCTTTCGACAGGGGGCTGGGTATGGCTACACCTTC. Its protein product is CASSFRQGAGYGYTF.